A selection of T cell receptor beta chains follows, all from one sample in a study of identical twins. TCRdb reanalysed the 5' RACE reads using MiXCR and keeps one entry per CDR3 protein. The sample records a few hundred thousand distinct CDR3 sequences, around 8.3% being singletons. This sample also belongs to another study, concerning yellow fever vaccine responses in identical twins.

Sequencing was carried out using CD8+ T cells sorted from blood. The receptors here all came from a woman aged 18-29 years in good health. CDR3s include the opening cysteine and the closing phenylalanine or tryptophan. A D gene is named only where the DNA matches it firmly. Size values are once, few and many counts, or a class for expanded clones, and some rows have none.

V: TRBV15; size: many; D: .; J: TRBJ1-5; DNA: TGTGCCACCAGCGGCCAGGGTGGTAGCAATCAGCCCCAGCATTTT; CDR3: CATSGQGGSNQPQHF
V: TRBV4-3; size: many; D: TRBD1; J: TRBJ2-1; DNA: TGCGCCAGCAGCCAAGATAGTGGGGCAGGGGGCAATGAGCAGTTCTTC; CDR3: CASSQDSGAGGNEQFF
V: TRBV7-9; size: few; D: .; J: TRBJ2-5; DNA: TGTGCCAGCAGCGTTACGGGAGAGACCCAGTACTTC; CDR3: CASSVTGETQYF
V: TRBV29-1; size: many; D: .; J: TRBJ2-2; DNA: TGCAGCGTTGAAATTAGAGGGGCCGGGGTCACCGGGGAGCTGTTTTTT; CDR3: CSVEIRGAGVTGELFF
V: TRBV6-2/TRBV6-3; size: .; D: TRBD2; J: TRBJ2-1; DNA: TGTGCCAGCAGTTACTCGATCAACCCGGGACTAGCGGGGTGCAATGAGCAGTTCTTC; CDR3: CASSYSINPGLAGCNEQFF
V: TRBV7-3; size: few; D: .; J: TRBJ1-2; DNA: TGTGCCAGCAGCTTAGTGCGGGTGCCTAACTATGGCTACACCTTC; CDR3: CASSLVRVPNYGYTF
V: TRBV27; size: many; D: TRBD1; J: TRBJ1-2; DNA: TGTGCCAGCAGTTGGCAGGGGGCGGGTGGCTACACCTTC; CDR3: CASSWQGAGGYTF
V: TRBV5-4; size: few; D: TRBD2; J: TRBJ2-2; DNA: TGTGCCAGCAGCTTAGGACTAGCGGGGGGGCGAAGTTCGAACACCGGGGAGCTGTTTTTT; CDR3: CASSLGLAGGRSSNTGELFF
V: TRBV4-2; size: .; D: TRBD1; J: TRBJ1-1; DNA: TGTGCCAGCAGCCAAGCCCGGACAGGCGGCACTGAAGCTTTCTTT; CDR3: CASSQARTGGTEAFF
V: TRBV12-3/TRBV12-4; size: many; D: TRBD1; J: TRBJ2-5; DNA: TGTGCCAGCAAGCCGTCAGGGGGAGAGACCCAGTACTTC; CDR3: CASKPSGGETQYF
V: TRBV4-3; size: few; D: .; J: TRBJ2-7; DNA: TGCGCCAGCAGCCAAGAGATGGCCGGCTACGAGCAGTACTTC; CDR3: CASSQEMAGYEQYF
V: TRBV12-3/TRBV12-4; size: .; D: .; J: TRBJ1-5; DNA: TGTGCCAGCAGTGTGGATGGGGTTCAGCCCCAGCATTTT; CDR3: CASSVDGVQPQHF
V: TRBV10-3; size: .; D: TRBD2; J: TRBJ2-7; DNA: TGTGCCATCAGTGAGTCGCCGAAAACTAGCGGCCACGAGCAGTACTTC; CDR3: CAISESPKTSGHEQYF
V: TRBV29-1; size: .; D: .; J: TRBJ1-1; DNA: TGCAGCGTATTATGGGCCACTGAAGCTTTCTTT; CDR3: CSVLWATEAFF
V: TRBV2; size: .; D: TRBD2; J: TRBJ2-1; DNA: TGTGCCAGCAGGACCCTTAGGCTAGCGGGATACTCCTACAATGAGCAGTTCTTC; CDR3: CASRTLRLAGYSYNEQFF
V: TRBV12-3/TRBV12-4; size: many; D: .; J: TRBJ1-2; DNA: TGTGCCAGCAGTTTAGCTCCAGGGCGAGGCTACACCTTC; CDR3: CASSLAPGRGYTF
V: TRBV7-8; size: .; D: .; J: TRBJ2-5; DNA: TGTGCCAGCAGCTTATCCGGACAGCAAGAGACCCAGTACTTC; CDR3: CASSLSGQQETQYF
V: TRBV28; size: few; D: .; J: TRBJ2-1; DNA: TGTGCCAGCAGTTCCAACCCTGAGGACAATGAGCAGTTCTTC; CDR3: CASSSNPEDNEQFF
V: TRBV9; size: .; D: .; J: TRBJ1-6; DNA: TGTGCCAGCAGCGTAGACAGCTCCTATAATTCACCCCTCCACTTT; CDR3: CASSVDSSYNSPLHF
V: TRBV20-1; size: many; D: TRBD2; J: TRBJ2-3; DNA: TGCAGTGCTAGGGGACTATTACTCAGCACAGATACGCAGTATTTT; CDR3: CSARGLLLSTDTQYF
V: TRBV29-1; size: few; D: TRBD1; J: TRBJ2-5; DNA: TGCAGCGTTGATCTGGGACAGGGGACGGAGACCCAGTACTTC; CDR3: CSVDLGQGTETQYF
V: TRBV6-2/TRBV6-3; size: few; D: TRBD2; J: TRBJ2-7; DNA: TGTGCCAGCACTGGACTAGCGGGAGGGCAGTACTTC; CDR3: CASTGLAGGQYF
V: TRBV6-2/TRBV6-3; size: many; D: .; J: TRBJ2-5; DNA: TGTGCCAGCAGTTATCCGGACCCAGGGGTGACCCAGTACTTC; CDR3: CASSYPDPGVTQYF
V: TRBV7-9; size: many; D: .; J: TRBJ2-3; DNA: TGTGCCAGCAGCTTAGCTTCGGCGACGAACACAGATACGCAGTATTTT; CDR3: CASSLASATNTDTQYF
V: TRBV2; size: .; D: .; J: TRBJ1-1; DNA: TGTGCCAGCATAGGGCCGAACACTGAAGCTTTCTTT; CDR3: CASIGPNTEAFF
V: TRBV7-3; size: many; D: TRBD2; J: TRBJ2-1; DNA: TGTGCCAGCAGCTTCGGGGGGGCAAATGAGCAGTTCTTC; CDR3: CASSFGGANEQFF
V: TRBV29-1; size: many; D: TRBD2; J: TRBJ2-1; DNA: TGCAGCGTTGCCCCGGGGGGGGAGGGATACAATGAGCAGTTCTTC; CDR3: CSVAPGGEGYNEQFF
V: TRBV28; size: .; D: .; J: TRBJ2-1; DNA: TGTGCCAGCAGTGCCCCCGGGGACTTCAATGAGCAGTTCTTC; CDR3: CASSAPGDFNEQFF
V: TRBV20-1; size: .; D: .; J: TRBJ2-7; DNA: TGCAGTGCTAGGTGGGGGATTCCCCAGTACTTC; CDR3: CSARWGIPQYF
V: TRBV6-2/TRBV6-3; size: few; D: .; J: TRBJ2-3; DNA: TGTGCCAGCAGCATTTGGAACACAGATACGCAGTATTTT; CDR3: CASSIWNTDTQYF
V: TRBV7-2; size: .; D: TRBD1; J: TRBJ2-2; DNA: TGTGCCAGCAGCTTCGGCGTGTACAGGGGGGTGACCGGGGAGCTGTTTTTT; CDR3: CASSFGVYRGVTGELFF
V: TRBV20-1; size: .; D: TRBD2; J: TRBJ2-5; DNA: TGCAGTGCCCAGAGGAGCGGGGGGAACCAAGAGACCCAGTACTTC; CDR3: CSAQRSGGNQETQYF
V: TRBV24-1; size: .; D: .; J: TRBJ2-2; DNA: TGTGCCACCAGTGATATCGGGATGAACACCGGGGAGCTGTTTTTT; CDR3: CATSDIGMNTGELFF
V: TRBV24-1; size: many; D: TRBD1; J: TRBJ1-2; DNA: TGTGCCACCGCAACCGGGACAGGGGGCGAGGAGGACTATGGCTACACCTTC; CDR3: CATATGTGGEEDYGYTF
V: TRBV12-3/TRBV12-4; size: few; D: TRBD1; J: TRBJ1-4; DNA: TGTGCCAGCAGGGAGACAGGGGCCACAACTAATGAAAAACTGTTTTTT; CDR3: CASRETGATTNEKLFF
V: TRBV3-1; size: many; D: .; J: TRBJ2-7; DNA: TGTGCCAGCAGCCAAGAGTCTGTATCCGAGCAGTACTTC; CDR3: CASSQESVSEQYF
V: TRBV15; size: many; D: .; J: TRBJ1-5; DNA: TGTGCCACCAGCAGCGGGCCCGATAGCCAGCCCCAGCATTTT; CDR3: CATSSGPDSQPQHF
V: TRBV19; size: few; D: .; J: TRBJ2-1; DNA: TGTGCCAGCAAAACAGGGCATGAGCAGTTCTTC; CDR3: CASKTGHEQFF
V: TRBV5-8; size: many; D: TRBD1; J: TRBJ1-6; DNA: TGTGCCAGCAGCGACGGGACAGGGGGTTATACGGGTTCACCCCTCCACTTT; CDR3: CASSDGTGGYTGSPLHF
V: TRBV7-8; size: .; D: TRBD1; J: TRBJ1-5; DNA: TGTGCCAGCAGCCGAACGGGACAGTTCAATCAGCCCCAGCATTTT; CDR3: CASSRTGQFNQPQHF
V: TRBV12-3/TRBV12-4; size: .; D: .; J: TRBJ2-1; DNA: TGTGCCAGCAGTTTGTCGGACTACAATGAGCAGTTCTTC; CDR3: CASSLSDYNEQFF
V: TRBV6-2/TRBV6-3; size: many; D: TRBD2; J: TRBJ2-7; DNA: TGTGCCAGCAGTTACCGACTAGCGGGCTACGAGCAGTACTTC; CDR3: CASSYRLAGYEQYF
V: TRBV7-9; size: .; D: .; J: TRBJ2-5; DNA: TGTGCCAGCAGCTTAGCGGTCGGCCTAATCCAGGAGTTGTACTTC; CDR3: CASSLAVGLIQELYF
V: TRBV9; size: .; D: TRBD1; J: TRBJ1-2; DNA: TGTGCCAGCAGCGTTCCCAGGACAGGAAACTATGGCTACACCTTC; CDR3: CASSVPRTGNYGYTF
V: TRBV29-1; size: many; D: TRBD2; J: TRBJ2-1; DNA: TGCAGCGCAGGCGGGAGCTCCTACAATGAGCAGTTCTTC; CDR3: CSAGGSSYNEQFF
V: TRBV12-3/TRBV12-4; size: .; D: TRBD2; J: TRBJ2-5; DNA: TGTGCCAGCAGTTACCCACGGGAGGGGGGGGAGACCCAGTACTTC; CDR3: CASSYPREGGETQYF
V: TRBV29-1; size: few; D: .; J: TRBJ2-7; DNA: TGCAGCGTTGAAACAGGGACCAGCTCCTACGAGCAGTACTTC; CDR3: CSVETGTSSYEQYF
V: TRBV3-1; size: .; D: .; J: TRBJ1-4; DNA: TGTGCCAGCAGCCAATCCAGGGATAATGAAAAACTGTTTTTT; CDR3: CASSQSRDNEKLFF
V: TRBV4-2; size: few; D: .; J: TRBJ1-2; DNA: TGTGCCAGCAGCCAGGATTATGGCTACACCTTC; CDR3: CASSQDYGYTF
V: TRBV15; size: few; D: .; J: TRBJ2-3; DNA: TGTGCCACCACGGAGCGGGTTAGCACAGATACGCAGTATTTT; CDR3: CATTERVSTDTQYF
V: TRBV7-9; size: few; D: TRBD2; J: TRBJ2-5; DNA: TGTGCCAGCAGCCCCCCGAGAGCGGGAGTTGGGGAGACCCAGTACTTC; CDR3: CASSPPRAGVGETQYF
V: TRBV7-9; size: many; D: .; J: TRBJ2-2; DNA: TGTGCCAGCAGCCCCGGGGGGCACACCGGGGAGCTGTTTTTT; CDR3: CASSPGGHTGELFF
V: TRBV6-2/TRBV6-3; size: many; D: .; J: TRBJ2-1; DNA: TGTGCCAGCAGCATAATAATTAGCTCCTACAATGAGCAGTTCTTC; CDR3: CASSIIISSYNEQFF